Below, 28 T cell receptor beta chains from the same sample are listed, as sequenced in a study of CD8 T cells in Susac syndrome. RNA amounts of about 0.5 to 1 ug underwent reverse transcription with random hexamers. TCRdb itself ran the immunoSEQ multiplex PCR reads through MiXCR, one entry per CDR3 protein. The top ten hold roughly 0.88% of the sample, which has approximately 83,000 distinct CDR3 sequences, 85% to 95% seen once. The sample comprised CD8+ T cells from PBMCs. These receptors came from a human donor with Susac syndrome.

The CDR3 DNA sequence: TGTGCCACCAGTGATTCGCGGGATCCCTACGAGCAGTACTTC. Protein sequence: CATSDSRDPYEQYF. This chain joins TRBV24-1 and TRBJ2-7, with D perhaps matching TRBD2 (6 bases). Germline loops: CDR1 KGHDR, CDR2 SFDVKD. There are 14 residues in the CDR3. V was cut by 2 bases and J by 2 bases, with 9 bases left in between.

The rearrangement links TRBV9 to TRBJ2-1; TRBD2 might be the D (6 bases). The CDR3 has 18 residues. The germline gives CDR1 SGDLS, CDR2 YYNGEE. Trimming removed 0 bases from V and 2 bases from J, with 18 bases in between. Here the CDR3 reads CASSVGWERATTYNEQFF. CDR3 coding DNA: TGTGCCAGCAGCGTAGGATGGGAGCGGGCTACTACCTACAATGAGCAGTTCTTC.

This sequence joins TRBV15 and TRBJ2-1; D gene uncertain. V lost 5 bases and J lost 2, with 13 bases in between. CDR3 size: 15 residues. Per germline, CDR1 LNHNV and CDR2 YYDKDF (reference sequence). CDR3 sequence reads: CATSQGERAYNEQFF. CDR3 nucleotide sequence: TGTGCCACCAGCCAAGGAGAAAGGGCCTACAATGAGCAGTTCTTC.

The genes are TRBV14 and TRBJ2-3; TRBD1 or TRBD2 may be the D gene (6 bases each). Trimming took 1 base from V and 9 from J, leaving 17 bases between them. The germline V gene encodes CDR1 SGHDN and CDR2 FVKESK. The CDR3 length is 15 residues. The CDR3 DNA sequence: TGTGCCAGCAGCCAAGGCGTTCTGGCGGGACAAACGCAGTATTTT. It yields the protein CASSQGVLAGQTQYF. Full variable domain (outside the CDR3, taken from reference TRBV14 and TRBJ2-3): EAGVTQFPSHSVIEKGQTVTLRCDPISGHDNLYWYRRVMGKEIKFLLHFVKESKQDESGMPNNRFLAERTGGTYSTLKVQPAELEDSGVYFCASSQGVLAGQTQYFGPGTRLTVL.

This chain connects TRBV5-1 to TRBJ1-6, with D perhaps TRBD1 (6 bases). There are 16 residues in the CDR3. Germline CDR1 is SGHRS and CDR2 is YFSETQ. V was shortened by 0 bases and J by 1 base, with 8 bases between the two germline ends. CDR3: CASSLVQGSYNSPLHF. The CDR3 DNA follows: TGCGCCAGCAGCTTGGTGCAGGGGTCCTATAATTCACCCCTCCACTTT.

The V call is TRBV20-1, the J call TRBJ1-5, with a possible D match to TRBD1 (6 bases). Germline CDR1 DFQATT, CDR2 SNEGSKA (reference sequence). The CDR3 loop spans 16 amino acids. Deletions cut 0 bases from V and 4 bases from J, with 16 bases between. The CDR3 loop is CSARDLLWGQNQPQHF. The CDR3 DNA follows: TGCAGTGCTAGAGATCTTCTATGGGGGCAAAATCAGCCCCAGCATTTT.

This clonotype was counted a single time. This chain links TRBV7-9 with TRBJ2-7, with 9 bases aligning to TRBD2. Germline CDR1 reads SEHNR; CDR2 reads FQNEAQ (reference sequence). J was trimmed by 3 bases and V by 7 bases; bases with no gene match: 22. The CDR3 is 19 amino acids. CDR3 sequence: CASNADRAESSGRYYEQYF. DNA for the CDR3: TGTGCCAGCAACGCCGACAGGGCGGAGTCGAGCGGGAGGTACTACGAGCAGTACTTC.

The chain carries TRBV7-8 and TRBJ2-7, with 8 bases lining up with TRBD1. Per the germline V gene, CDR1 is SGHVS and CDR2 is FQNEAQ. With 2 bases clipped from V and 0 bases from J, the junction kept 6 bases outside the gene matches. This CDR3 region has 16 residues. This CDR3 is CASSLPRDRPSYEQYF. The CDR3 coding sequence is TGTGCCAGCAGCTTACCCCGGGACAGGCCCTCCTACGAGCAGTACTTC.

The genes are TRBV19 and TRBJ2-1; unclear D gene. V was pared by 5 bases and J by 1 base, with 9 bases between. This CDR3 is 14 amino acids long. In germline, CDR1 is LNHDA, CDR2 SQIVND (reference sequence). The CDR3 DNA sequence: TGTGCCAGTAGTGGAGAGGAATCCTACAATGAGCAGTTCTTC. Protein: CASSGEESYNEQFF.

The V gene is TRBV27, the J gene TRBJ2-5; 12 bases match TRBD2. The CDR3 is 14 amino acids. V lost 8 bases to trimming and J lost 4 bases; unmatched junction nucleotides: 5. Germline loops: CDR1 MNHEY, CDR2 SMNVEV (reference sequence). This CDR3 reads CASVELAGGETQYF. CDR3 DNA: TGTGCCAGCGTTGAACTAGCGGGAGGAGAGACCCAGTACTTC.

The chain carries TRBV6-5 and TRBJ1-2, with D perhaps matching TRBD1 (5 bases). Germline values: CDR1 MNHEY, CDR2 SVGAGI. The V and J ends lost 2 bases and 3 bases respectively, with 10 bases between them. The CDR3 is made up of 14 amino acids. CDR3 sequence: CASSYLGGDYGYTF. DNA of the CDR3: TGTGCCAGCAGTTACCTTGGGGGAGACTATGGCTACACCTTC.

The chain joins TRBV29-1 to TRBJ1-2, with D tentatively TRBD1 (6 bases). Per germline, CDR1 SQVTM and CDR2 ANQGSEA. The CDR3 is 11 amino acids. The V end was cut by 3 bases, the J end by 7 bases, with 9 bases between. The CDR3 bases are TGCAGCGTTGAGGCAGGGGCTGGCTACACCTTC. It yields the protein CSVEAGAGYTF.

The rearrangement links TRBV24-1 to TRBJ2-2; tentative D call: TRBD2 (6 bases). There are 13 residues in the CDR3. V was pared by 2 bases and J by 9 bases, with 9 bases between. From germline, CDR1 is KGHDR and CDR2 SFDVKD. The chain's CDR3 is CATSDSGDRELFF. In nucleotides, the CDR3 is TGTGCCACCAGTGATTCGGGGGATCGGGAGCTGTTTTTT.

The genes are TRBV5-1 and TRBJ1-5; no clear D. Germline V gene sequence: CDR1 SGHRS, CDR2 YFSETQ. V dropped 2 bases and J dropped 2 bases, with 14 bases sitting between them. The CDR3 is 16 amino acids. The CDR3 is CASSLTVNDGNQPQHF. The CDR3 DNA follows: TGCGCCAGCAGCTTAACAGTAAATGACGGCAATCAGCCCCAGCATTTT.

The chain links TRBV7-9 to TRBJ2-1, with D hard to call. CDR1 SEHNR and CDR2 FQNEAQ come from the germline V gene (reference sequence). With 5 bases removed from V and 9 bases from J, the gap between germline ends came to 5 bases. CDR3 length: 10 residues. The CDR3 sequence: CASSPFEQFF. The DNA for the CDR3 is TGTGCCAGCAGCCCGTTTGAGCAGTTCTTC.

This chain joins TRBV3-1 and TRBJ2-1, with D perhaps TRBD2 (6 bases). Germline V gives CDR1 LGHDT, CDR2 YNNKEL (reference sequence). The CDR3 has 13 residues. Trimming pared 2 bases from V and 10 bases from J, leaving 12 bases between. The CDR3 DNA sequence: TGTGCCAGCAGCCAAATGGGGGACTCAGAGCAGTTCTTC. Protein sequence: CASSQMGDSEQFF.

The chain is built from TRBV7-9 and TRBJ2-7, with D possibly being TRBD1 (6 bases). With 3 bases removed from V and 4 bases from J, the gap between germline ends came to 16 bases. CDR3 length equals 15 residues. The germline V gene has CDR1 SEHNR and CDR2 FQNEAQ (reference sequence). The CDR3 is CASSLQGHLDYEQYF. CDR3 nucleotides: TGTGCCAGCAGCTTGCAGGGGCACCTTGATTACGAGCAGTACTTC.

The chain employs TRBV15 and TRBJ2-2, with unresolved D. Trimming pared 3 bases from V and 3 bases from J, leaving 8 bases between. In germline, CDR1 is LNHNV, CDR2 YYDKDF (reference sequence). CDR3 length equals 14 residues. The CDR3 coding sequence is TGTGCCACCAGCAGGGACGAGTACACCGGGGAGCTGTTTTTT. Encoded protein: CATSRDEYTGELFF.

The chain employs TRBV7-4 and TRBJ2-1; possible D gene TRBD2, 5 bases. Germline CDR1 is SGHVT and CDR2 is SQSDAQ. This CDR3 region has 16 residues. V lost 6 bases to trimming and J lost 7 bases, with 22 bases between them. CDR3 nucleotide sequence: TGTGCCAGCAGACCCTTCCCGGGATGGCATGGGAATGAGCAGTTCTTC. Translating gives CASRPFPGWHGNEQFF.

The rearrangement links TRBV29-1 to TRBJ2-7; D perhaps matches TRBD2 (5 bases). The V gene lost 4 bases and the J gene lost 1 base, with 8 bases spanning the gap. CDR3 length: 12 residues. CDR1 is SQVTM and CDR2 is ANQGSEA in the germline V gene. CDR3 sequence: CSVGEMSYEQYF. DNA of the CDR3: TGCAGCGTTGGGGAGATGTCCTACGAGCAGTACTTC.

DNA for the CDR3: TGCAGCGCAGTATCCGGGACTCAACCAGGACAGTTCTTC. It is translated as CSAVSGTQPGQFF. The V call is TRBV29-1, the J call TRBJ2-1, with a weak D call TRBD2 (6 bases). The CDR3 length is 13 residues. V shed 7 bases and J shed 13 bases, with 23 bases lying between them. The germline gives CDR1 SQVTM, CDR2 ANQGSEA.

V and J are TRBV6-2 or TRBV6-3 and TRBJ2-7; no firm D call. Per the germline V gene, CDR1 is MNHEY and CDR2 is SVGEGT. V was clipped by 2 bases and J by 3 bases, with 5 bases between them. CDR3 size: 12 residues. The CDR3 reads CASSYGYYEQYF. The DNA of the CDR3 is TGTGCCAGCAGTTACGGCTACTACGAGCAGTACTTC.

The V and J genes are TRBV30 and TRBJ2-7; the match to TRBD2 covers 7 bases. In germline, CDR1 is GTSNPN, CDR2 SVGIG (reference sequence). The CDR3 totals 15 residues. The trim removed 6 bases at V and 3 bases at J, leaving 14 bases unmatched. The CDR3 here is CACHLEGGQRYEQYF. CDR3 in DNA: TGTGCCTGCCATTTGGAGGGAGGGCAGCGCTACGAGCAGTACTTC.

In this sample, this clonotype turned up a few times. The chain joins TRBV12-3 or TRBV12-4 to TRBJ2-5; D possibly uses TRBD1 or TRBD2 (6 bases each). The CDR3 length is 15 residues. Trimming left V 2 bases short and J 4 bases short, with 14 bases between. The CDR3 loop is CASSLRGMGAETQYF. The CDR3 DNA sequence: TGTGCCAGCAGTTTACGGGGGATGGGGGCAGAGACCCAGTACTTC.

The V and J genes are TRBV6-4 and TRBJ2-3; either TRBD1 or TRBD2 may fit D (6 bases each). The V gene's germline CDR1 is MRHNA and CDR2 SNTAGT. Trimming removed 3 bases at V and 1 base at J, with 11 bases between. CDR3 size: 15 residues. The CDR3 DNA reads as TGTGCCAGCAGTGAAACTAGGGGGGGCACAGATACGCAGTATTTT. It specifies CASSETRGGTDTQYF.

The chain uses TRBV6-1 and TRBJ2-3; D possibly uses TRBD1 or TRBD2 (7 bases each). Trimming left V 7 bases short and J 4 bases short, with 18 bases between. The CDR3 is 15 residues long. Germline-derived CDR1 and CDR2 are MNHNS and SASEGT. CDR3 bases: TGTGCCAGCATAAGGGAGGGGGCGCCTGCAGATACGCAGTATTTT. Amino acid sequence: CASIREGAPADTQYF.

CDR3 sequence: CASSPARYEQYF. The CDR3, as DNA: TGTGCCAGCTCGCCAGCCCGTTACGAGCAGTACTTC. The chain recombines TRBV18 with TRBJ2-7, with unresolved D. Germline loops: CDR1 KGHSH, CDR2 LQKENI. V lost 6 bases and J 4 bases, leaving 10 bases between the germline ends. This CDR3 has 12 residues.

This rearrangement joins TRBV9 to TRBJ2-6, with TRBD1 as a possible D gene (5 bases). CDR1 is SGDLS and CDR2 is YYNGEE in the germline V gene. V was trimmed by 4 bases and J by 1 base, leaving 12 bases between them. This CDR3 is 16 amino acids long. The CDR3 DNA reads as TGTGCCAGCAGCTTGAGCAGGGATTCTGGGGCCAACGTCCTGACTTTC. It specifies CASSLSRDSGANVLTF. The full variable domain, completed using reference TRBV9 and TRBJ2-6, is DSGVTQTPKHLITATGQRVTLRCSPRSGDLSVYWYQQSLDQGLQFLIQYYNGEERAKGNILERFSAQQFPDLHSELNLSSLELGDSALYFCASSLSRDSGANVLTFGAGSRLTVL.